This T cell receptor beta chain was recovered during a study of blood T cell repertoires in COVID-19. The wider study: Collection of acute and convalescent COVID-19 samples took place in the United States, Italy and Spain.

The CDR3 covers 13 residues. Deletions cut 0 bases from V and 6 bases from J, with 8 bases between. The germline gives CDR1 SGHRS, CDR2 YFSETQ. The repertoire was sequenced with immunoSEQ multiplex PCR; TCRdb's copy has only in-frame clones and lacks some. The sample consists of about 190,000 clones, 89% of them appearing once. The chain employs TRBV5-1 and TRBJ2-3; the D is unclear. This receptor was obtained from a middle-aged man with acute or convalescent COVID-19. Sequenced material: peripheral blood. For the CDR3, the DNA is TGCGCCAGCAGCTTGGAGAGGTCGGATACGCAGTATTTT. Translated: CASSLERSDTQYF.